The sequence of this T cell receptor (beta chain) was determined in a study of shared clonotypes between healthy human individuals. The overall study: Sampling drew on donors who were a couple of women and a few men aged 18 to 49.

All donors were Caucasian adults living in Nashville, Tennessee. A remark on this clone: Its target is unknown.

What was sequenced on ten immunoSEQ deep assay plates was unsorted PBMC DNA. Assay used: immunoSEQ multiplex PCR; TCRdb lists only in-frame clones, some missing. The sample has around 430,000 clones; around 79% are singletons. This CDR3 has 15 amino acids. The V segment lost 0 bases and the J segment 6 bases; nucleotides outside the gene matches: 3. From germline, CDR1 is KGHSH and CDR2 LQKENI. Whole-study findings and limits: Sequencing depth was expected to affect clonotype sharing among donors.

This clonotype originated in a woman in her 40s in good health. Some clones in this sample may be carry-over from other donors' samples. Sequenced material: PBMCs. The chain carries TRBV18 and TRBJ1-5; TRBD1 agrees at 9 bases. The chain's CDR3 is CASSPPGQGGQPQHF. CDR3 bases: TGTGCCAGCTCACCACCGGGACAGGGAGGTCAGCCCCAGCATTTT. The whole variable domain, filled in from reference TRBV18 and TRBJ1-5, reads NAGVMQNPRHLVRRRGQEARLRCSPMKGHSHVYWYRQLPEEGLKFMVYLQKENIIDESGMPKERFSAEFPKEGPSILRIQQVVRGDSAAYFCASSPPGQGGQPQHFGDGTRLSIL.